The TCR beta chain described here comes from a study of cytomegalovirus exposure and HLA in healthy donors (dated 2017 in TCRdb). Regarding the complete study: In an earlier analysis of some 610 of the donors, less than 350 Gb of sequence data and about 110 million unique TCR beta sequences from roughly 200 million T cells were reported. About 300 gigabases of sequencing data and roughly 81 million unique TCR sequences made up an early release that covered approximately 620 HLA-typed donors. Among the approximately 400 genotyped donors, approximately 82% belonged to the genetic ancestry cluster associated with self-reported Caucasian donors. The study aimed to test whether cataloging public T cell receptors could reveal signatures of past pathogen exposure. The T cell repertoires of several hundred subjects were profiled by immunosequencing and related to cytomegalovirus serostatus. A separate validation cohort of some 130 different subjects was used in addition to the 666-subject first cohort. High-throughput TCR immunosequencing, statistical association of individual TCRs with disease status, and machine learning were combined to predict cytomegalovirus infection status. In a later analysis, previously published TCR beta repertoires from more than 500 donors were re-analyzed and high-resolution HLA genotyping was added so that TCR occurrence patterns could be studied. Rather than drawing on any new phenotypic data, the later analysis identified candidate immune exposures from TCR beta sequences and the way those sequences occurred across donors. An earlier analysis of several hundred of the donors used high-throughput TCR beta sequencing to judge whether each TCR beta V gene segment behaved as functional or pseudogenic. Donor age, sex, ethnicity and CMV serostatus were compiled together with the repertoire data. In a later genetic analysis, genome-wide SNP genotypes for about three fifths of the roughly 670 donors were used, and that subset was treated as a discovery cohort. Every repertoire in the discovery cohort had been generated on one and the same sequencing platform. Class I and class II HLA loci were covered by the typing at four-digit resolution. The number of typed donors differed by locus: roughly 620-640 for A, B, C, DRB1 and DQB1; 522 for DQA1; some 590 for DPA1; and 450 to 480 for DPB1. Because of strong linkage in the cohort, roughly five DR-DQ haplotypes were treated as single units for association and clustering. Among some 400 genotyped donors of the cohort, an average of around 220,000 unique TCR beta nucleotide sequences was sequenced per donor, of which about 19% were non-productive.

With regard to this clone: Which antigen it targets is not known.

What the work shows at the level of the full study, not this receptor alone: While some public TCRs were present in many individuals, most TCR sequences turned up only very rarely across donors. The only immune exposure information available for the cohort was CMV serostatus. A later genetic analysis associated a missense DCLRE1C variant with V-gene and J-gene trimming of TCR beta chains, and an independent cohort replicated the association. In the study, 164 TCR beta chains were listed as associated with cytomegalovirus. A further reported finding was that TCR beta sequences accurately predicted the HLA-A and HLA-B alleles for most subjects in the first cohort. In a later analysis, the rate of TCR association differed among HLA loci, with DRB1 alleles having the most associated TCRs and HLA-C alleles having the fewest. A cluster of highly shared sequence variants was judged likely to represent a technical artifact of the sequencing pipeline. Compared with the roughly 600-donor mean, donors in an Asian-associated ancestry cluster had fewer N-insertions in productive TCRs, according to a later genetic analysis. This cohort had only TCR beta chains sequenced, and the lack of alpha or paired-chain data limited which features could be detected. It was suggested by the authors that the approach could potentially be generalized to other disease states and immunological phenotypes. In vitro tests confirmed that a few of the cytomegalovirus-associated TCR beta chains recognize cytomegalovirus antigens. Several of the top co-occurrence clusters appeared to be linked to parvovirus B19, influenza, CMV and Epstein-Barr virus, according to a later analysis. In a later analysis, about 16,000 TCR beta sequences were associated with specific HLA alleles at a false discovery rate of 0.05. Strong co-occurrence of HLA alleles, especially DR and DQ, made assigning TCR associations to individual alleles difficult. HLA typing was unavailable for some donors at each locus, so association tests used only the typed subset. Sequencing depth was assumed to be roughly uniform across donors in the presence/absence analyses, though that assumption may not hold. Because counts were too low, about 15 rarely observed V segments, including chromosome 9 orphons, were left out of the earlier analysis of about 620 of the donors. Linkage disequilibrium might explain the correlated functional status among segregating V segments, but an unknown experimental factor could not be excluded. A later analysis found that most CMV-associated TCR beta chains appeared HLA-restricted, with HLA associations seemingly driven largely by CMV exposure. Compared with equally common non-associated chains, HLA-associated TCR beta chains in a later analysis were more clonally expanded and had lower generation probabilities. The 87-base-pair reads could not distinguish some IMGT-functional V segments, including TRBV6-2 and TRBV6-3, so those segments were excluded. In an earlier analysis of some 500 of the donors, most TCR beta V segments were observed in productive rearrangements about 90% or about 30% of the time, broadly matching IMGT annotations. Cytomegalovirus status was reported to be diagnosed by the classifier with high specificity and sensitivity in both the original and validation cohorts.

The library was made by the immunoSEQ multiplex PCR assay. The multiplex PCR relied on a mix of 60 forward primers for TCR Vbeta segments and 13 reverse primers for TCR Jbeta segments. A multiplex PCR assay on genomic DNA amplified the CDR3 region of rearranged TCR beta genes. The Illumina HiSeq System was used to sequence the amplified TCR beta libraries as 87-base-pair reads. The authors' analysis ran thus. A later analysis tallied 80 million to 95 million unique TCR beta chains across the 600 to 700 repertoires, and around 12 million of those chains were shared by two or more donors. Raw reads were error-corrected and collapsed into unique sequences by a nearest-neighbor algorithm in which closely related sequences were merged to remove PCR and sequencing errors. V, D and J gene segments were assigned by aligning CDR3 sequences to IMGT reference sequences. For a sequence to be retained, at least a six-nucleotide match to both a V gene segment and a J gene segment was required. Rearrangements were classified as productive when the CDR3 lacked stop codons and remained in frame with V and J, and all other rearrangements were classified as non-productive. Following IMGT convention, CDR3 was defined as the stretch from the second conserved V-encoded cysteine up to the conserved J-encoded phenylalanine. Sequences without an unambiguous match to a single V gene segment were excluded from the earlier analysis of several hundred of the donors. In an earlier analysis of a few hundred of the donors, V segments were called functional above 56.7% productive rearrangements and were called segregating when the between-donor standard deviation exceeded 5%. To diagnose cytomegalovirus status from the catalog of TCR beta chain sequences, a statistical classification framework was built. In a later analysis, V and J genes were assigned by comparing TCR nucleotide sequences against IMGT/GENE-DB human TR gene sequences. Using the TCRdist pipeline, a later analysis assigned CDR3 sequences along with most-parsimonious VDJ recombination scenarios. A later analysis defined each TCR beta chain by its CDR3 amino acid sequence plus V-gene family, and excluded reads lacking a unique V-gene family. A later analysis removed 500 to 600 highly shared, low-generation-probability nucleotide sequences to deal with suspected cross-contamination and a sequencing artifact. A later analysis calculated a clonal expansion index for each public chain from normalized within-repertoire ranks of inferred template counts. Generation probabilities in a later analysis came from a VDJ recombination model fitted to out-of-frame rearrangements, and those results were checked against IGoR. Hypergeometric tests were used in a later analysis to score TCR-TCR, TCR-HLA and TCR-CMV co-occurrence, with a repertoire-size bias correction applied to the TCR pairs. A later analysis estimated false discovery rates by permuting HLA or CMV assignments 20 times. In a later analysis, co-occurring TCRs were grouped using DBSCAN, and TCRdist sequence similarity was added for clustering within HLA-allele-positive subsets. Repertoires with fewer than 30,000 or more than 120,000 public chains, plus five repertoires with anomalous nucleotide sharing, were excluded from co-occurrence clustering. Drawn from immuneACCESS, this table holds only the in-frame rearrangements with V and J called that TCRdb kept. Clones are partly lost; checked studies trace under half to an unresolved V gene and leave the rest unexplained. Clone size and V and J calls were adopted from that table, with D and trimming inferred from the DNA. The table for this sample lists around 50,000 clones. Approximately 10% of the sample lies in the top ten.

In total, 630 or so healthy bone marrow donors made up the cohort. All cohort members were sampled while nominally healthy, although unrecorded immune exposures were likely present. The donor was CMV seropositive and was included in the group of approximately 310 seropositive cohort members. Each donor provided a peripheral blood sample, and peripheral blood mononuclear cells were used for TCR beta sequencing. The Qiagen DNeasy Blood Extraction Kit was used to extract genomic DNA from the blood cell samples. At the junction V is shortened by 5 bases and J by 0 bases; bases outside the gene matches: 6. The germline V gene encodes CDR1 SGHTA and CDR2 FQGNSA. From the cysteine through the phenylalanine, the CDR3 covers 16 amino acids. CDR3 DNA is the only sequence kept; it has 48 bases, read in frame from the first base.

The TCR was taken from a woman between 45 and 65 years old in good health and CMV-seropositive. Sequenced sample: PBMCs. This chain is built from TRBV7-2 and TRBJ2-2; TRBD1 lines up with 7 middle nucleotides. The CDR3: CASSTVGTANTGELFF. The sequenced DNA is TGTGCCAGCAGCACTGTTGGGACAGCGAACACCGGGGAGCTGTTTTTT.